The 22 T cell receptor beta chains given below trace back to one sample, sequenced in a study of CD8 T cells in Susac syndrome. Reverse transcription used about 0.45 to 1 ug RNA and random hexamers. MiXCR was run by TCRdb on the immunoSEQ multiplex PCR reads, yielding one entry per CDR3 protein. The repertoire holds some 180,000 distinct CDR3 sequences, with over 75% as singletons. Sequences were obtained from CD4+ T cells from PBMCs. The receptors were gathered from a human donor with Susac syndrome.

The chain employs TRBV2 and TRBJ1-2; TRBD1 aligns across 7 bases. This CDR3 has 15 residues. Germline V gene data show CDR1 as SNHLY and CDR2 as FYNNEI. V was pared by 4 bases and J by 0 bases, with 5 bases of the junction left unmatched. DNA of the CDR3: TGTGCCAGCAGTGCCCTCGGACAGGCTAACTATGGCTACACCTTC. Translation: CASSALGQANYGYTF.

The chain is built from TRBV7-8 and TRBJ2-3, with 15 positions matching TRBD2. CDR3 length: 16 amino acids. CDR1 and CDR2 (germline): SGHVS, FQNEAQ. V lost 5 bases, J lost 5 bases, and 5 bases stayed unmatched. The CDR3 DNA reads as TGTGCCAGCAGCCTATCGGGACTAGCGGGAGGAGATACGCAGTATTTT. Its protein is CASSLSGLAGGDTQYF.

The chain employs TRBV5-1 and TRBJ1-3; 7 bases align to TRBD1. Trimming cost V 4 bases and J 4 bases; bases outside gene matches: 11. This CDR3 spans 16 amino acids. Germline CDR1 SGHRS, CDR2 YFSETQ. The CDR3 bases are TGCGCCAGCAGCCAAGGACAGGTTCATTCCGGAAACACCATATATTTT. Protein sequence: CASSQGQVHSGNTIYF.

V is TRBV4-1 and J is TRBJ2-2; 9 nucleotides line up with TRBD2. The trim removed 4 bases at V and 6 bases at J, leaving 18 bases unmatched. The CDR3 spans 19 residues. Per germline, CDR1 MGHRA and CDR2 YSYEKL. The CDR3, as DNA: TGCGCCAGCAGCCCGAATGCTGCGGGGGGGCTCCCCGGGGCCGGGGAGCTGTTTTTT. Translated, it gives CASSPNAAGGLPGAGELFF.

The chain has TRBV12-3 or TRBV12-4 and TRBJ2-6, with no clear D. The V end was cut by 3 bases, the J end by 0 bases, with 9 bases between. This CDR3 spans 16 amino acids. The CDR3 bases are TGTGCCAGCAGTTTCGGCCCCGGCTCTGGGGCCAACGTCCTGACTTTC. This gives the protein CASSFGPGSGANVLTF.

This chain links TRBV20-1 with TRBJ1-1, with D perhaps TRBD1 (6 bases). Trimming took off 3 bases at V and 3 bases at J, with 14 bases between the two ends. In germline, CDR1 is DFQATT, CDR2 SNEGSKA (reference sequence). This CDR3 has 14 residues. CDR3 in amino acids: CSASRGGLDTEAFF. The CDR3 DNA follows: TGCAGTGCTAGCAGAGGGGGGCTGGACACTGAAGCTTTCTTT.

The table lists this clonotype with a count of one. The chain couples TRBV7-3 to TRBJ2-7; no definite D call. Between the trimmed V and J ends, which lost 6 bases and 0 bases, there was a span of 15 bases. The CDR3 is 15 amino acids. Germline-derived CDR1 and CDR2 are SGHTA and FQGTGA. CDR3 nucleotide sequence: TGTGCCAGCAGTCTCCAGGTCCTCCACTCCTACGAGCAGTACTTC. This encodes CASSLQVLHSYEQYF.

This rearrangement joins TRBV20-1 to TRBJ2-7; the match to TRBD2 covers 13 bases. CDR1 and CDR2 from the germline V gene are DFQATT and SNEGSKA (reference sequence). The J segment lost 4 bases and the V segment lost 4 bases, leaving 10 bases of the junction unmatched. The CDR3 covers 16 residues. This chain's CDR3 is CSATGTSGRAYYEQYF. The CDR3 nucleotides are TGCAGTGCTACCGGAACTAGCGGGAGGGCCTATTACGAGCAGTACTTC.

This clonotype was seen just once. The chain couples TRBV2 to TRBJ2-2; TRBD2 agrees at 9 bases. Germline lookup yields CDR1 SNHLY and CDR2 FYNNEI. The CDR3 has 16 residues. V was pared by 4 bases and J by 3 bases, with 6 bases of the junction left unmatched. CDR3 protein: CASSVQREADTGELFF. The CDR3 DNA reads as TGTGCCAGCAGTGTACAGCGGGAGGCCGACACCGGGGAGCTGTTTTTT.

This clonotype was counted a few times. The chain links TRBV12-3 or TRBV12-4 to TRBJ1-1; D call uncertain. The V end was cut by 1 base, the J end by 4 bases, with 7 bases between. CDR3 length: 13 residues. DNA of the CDR3: TGTGCCAGCAGTTTAGAAGGTGGCACTGAAGCTTTCTTT. This gives the protein CASSLEGGTEAFF.

The chain has TRBV27 and TRBJ1-1; D is unclear. Germline loops: CDR1 MNHEY, CDR2 SMNVEV (reference sequence). With 9 bases removed from V and 5 bases from J, the gap between germline ends came to 13 bases. CDR3 length equals 12 residues. The CDR3 is CASSGVMTEAFF. CDR3 DNA sequence: TGTGCCAGTAGTGGGGTTATGACTGAAGCTTTCTTT.

The rearrangement joins TRBV6-4 to TRBJ2-7; no clear D. The V gene's germline CDR1 is MRHNA and CDR2 SNTAGT. V was trimmed by 6 bases and J by 1 base, leaving 16 bases between them. The CDR3 consists of 15 residues. CDR3 residues: CASSPDHSQSYEQYF. CDR3 nucleotides: TGTGCCAGCAGCCCCGACCACAGTCAGTCCTACGAGCAGTACTTC.

The chain links TRBV6-5 to TRBJ2-3, with D perhaps matching TRBD1 or TRBD2 (5 bases each). The CDR3 loop spans 16 amino acids. V lost 0 bases to trimming and J lost 4 bases, with 14 bases between them. Looked up from germline, CDR1 is MNHEY and CDR2 is SVGAGI. The CDR3 nucleotides are TGTGCCAGCAGTTACTCGGGACCGAAAGTCCCAGATACGCAGTATTTT. Its translation: CASSYSGPKVPDTQYF.

The chain combines TRBV4-1 with TRBJ2-4, with D uncertain. This CDR3 comprises 13 residues. Trimming removed 0 bases at V and 2 bases at J, with 2 bases between. Germline V gene lookup returns CDR1 MGHRA and CDR2 YSYEKL. Here the CDR3 reads CASSQEPKNIQYF. The CDR3 DNA reads as TGCGCCAGCAGCCAAGAACCCAAAAACATTCAGTACTTC.

The J gene is TRBJ2-7, the V gene TRBV29-1; TRBD1 might be the D (6 bases). Germline CDR1 and CDR2: SQVTM and ANQGSEA. V lost 5 bases, J lost 3 bases, and 14 bases lay in between. The CDR3 is 13 amino acids. The CDR3 DNA reads as TGCAGCGTTTGGTCTGGGGGCAGCTACGAGCAGTACTTC. It codes for CSVWSGGSYEQYF.

J is TRBJ1-1 and V is TRBV7-2; no definite D call. The CDR3 length is 16 residues. Germline CDR1 reads SGHTA; CDR2 reads FQGNSA. Trimming shortened V by 2 bases and J by 2 bases, and 15 bases separated the two germline ends. The CDR3 protein is CASSLRMKTGNTEAFF. In DNA form, the CDR3 reads TGTGCCAGCAGCTTAAGAATGAAGACGGGAAACACTGAAGCTTTCTTT.

The rearrangement joins TRBV5-4 to TRBJ1-6; D is ambiguous. This CDR3 contains 16 residues. Germline CDR1 is SGHNT and CDR2 is YYREEE (reference sequence). V was shortened by 4 bases and J by 6 bases, with 17 bases between the two germline ends. The CDR3 coding sequence is TGTGCCAGCAGCGTAAGACCTGCCCGACCTAATTCACCCCTCCACTTT. This sequence encodes CASSVRPARPNSPLHF.

The V gene is TRBV5-1, the J gene TRBJ1-2; the D gene is possibly TRBD1 (6 bases). Deletions cut 2 bases from V and 13 bases from J, with 18 bases between. The CDR3 is 13 amino acids. Germline V gene sequence: CDR1 SGHRS, CDR2 YFSETQ. CDR3 sequence (DNA): TGCGCCAGCAGCTTAGGGACACTGGATTCTTTCACCTTC. Encoded protein: CASSLGTLDSFTF.

The chain uses TRBV29-1 and TRBJ2-1; D ambiguous. Per germline, CDR1 SQVTM and CDR2 ANQGSEA. V was trimmed by 4 bases and J by 4 bases, leaving 8 bases between them. CDR3 length: 12 residues. Here the CDR3 DNA reads TGCAGCGTTGGTTTACTTTACAATGAGCAGTTCTTC. It translates to CSVGLLYNEQFF.

The rearrangement links TRBV18 to TRBJ1-1, with D unclear. Germline loops: CDR1 KGHSH, CDR2 LQKENI. The CDR3 spans 14 residues. The V end was cut by 3 bases, the J end by 4 bases, with 12 bases between. This chain's CDR3 is CASSPRVITTEAFF. CDR3 DNA: TGTGCCAGCTCACCGCGGGTTATCACCACTGAAGCTTTCTTT.

The genes are TRBV9 and TRBJ2-7, with unresolved D. V lost 0 bases and J 0 bases, leaving 7 bases between the germline ends. The CDR3 contains 14 residues. Germline loops: CDR1 SGDLS, CDR2 YYNGEE. The CDR3: CASSVASTSYEQYF. The CDR3 DNA is TGTGCCAGCAGCGTAGCCAGTACCTCCTACGAGCAGTACTTC.

J is TRBJ1-2 and V is TRBV15; the D is unclear. The CDR3 covers 12 residues. Per germline, CDR1 LNHNV and CDR2 YYDKDF (reference sequence). V was pared by 0 bases and J by 5 bases, with 4 bases between. As DNA, the CDR3 is TGTGCCACCAGCAGAGACCTTTATGGCTACACCTTC. Translation gives CATSRDLYGYTF.